The T cell receptor (beta chain) described here comes from a study of tumor-infiltrating lymphocytes in oesophageal squamous cell carcinoma. This clonotype came up a few times. This CDR3 has 14 amino acids. Germline-derived CDR1 and CDR2 are KGHSH and LQKENI. V gave up 7 bases and J gave up 3 bases, with 12 bases separating them. TCRdb passed the PCR reads through MiXCR, listing each CDR3 protein once. This table has tens of thousands of distinct CDR3 sequences, more than 35% appearing once. The sequenced sample consisted of esophageal tumor tissue. The receptor was derived from a male donor with esophageal squamous cell carcinoma. This chain joins TRBV18 and TRBJ1-4; D perhaps matches TRBD1 (5 bases). CDR3 region: CASFEQGANEKLFF. The DNA of the CDR3 is TGTGCCAGCTTCGAGCAGGGTGCTAATGAAAAACTGTTTTTT.